These 6 T cell receptor beta chains were all obtained from the same sample, sequenced in a study of blood T cell repertoires in COVID-19. Libraries were prepared by immunoSEQ multiplex PCR; TCRdb keeps only in-frame clonotypes and omits some of them. This table holds 150,000 to 200,000 clones, around 73% found once. Sequences were obtained from PBMCs or T cells enriched from blood (not recorded which). These receptor sequences come from a woman in her forties or fifties who had recovered from COVID-19.

The chain carries TRBV7-2 and TRBJ2-4; no clear D gene. Germline loops: CDR1 SGHTA, CDR2 FQGNSA. This CDR3 contains 15 residues. V was clipped by 5 bases and J by 2 bases, with 13 bases between them. The chain's CDR3 is CASSLRWHTKNIQYF. The CDR3 nucleotides are TGTGCCAGCAGCCTTCGTTGGCACACCAAAAACATTCAGTACTTC. Variable domain in full (rest from reference TRBV7-2 and TRBJ2-4): GAGVSQSPSNKVTEKGKDVELRCDPISGHTALYWYRQSLGQGLEFLIYFQGNSAPDKSGLPSDRFSAERTGGSVSTLTIQRTQQEDSAVYLCASSLRWHTKNIQYFGAGTRLSVL.

The chain combines TRBV27 with TRBJ2-3; D may be TRBD2 (6 bases). Per the germline V gene, CDR1 is MNHEY and CDR2 is SMNVEV (reference sequence). CDR3 length: 15 residues. The ends were cut back, 6 bases at V and 0 bases at J, with 13 bases in the middle. CDR3 amino acids: CASRIGTPSTDTQYF. CDR3 bases: TGTGCCAGCAGGATCGGGACTCCTAGCACAGATACGCAGTATTTT.

This clone was seen once. This sequence joins TRBV7-8 and TRBJ1-5; maybe TRBD1 (6 bases). Per the germline V gene, CDR1 is SGHVS and CDR2 is FQNEAQ. V was cut by 0 bases and J by 4 bases, with 10 bases left in between. The CDR3 contains 15 residues. The chain's CDR3 is CASSLARTVNQPQHF. For the CDR3, the DNA is TGTGCCAGCAGCTTAGCGAGGACAGTAAATCAGCCCCAGCATTTT.

The rearrangement links TRBV29-1 to TRBJ2-7; D might be TRBD2 (6 bases). The CDR3 totals 14 residues. Germline CDR1 and CDR2: SQVTM and ANQGSEA. V was clipped by 2 bases and J by 4 bases, with 15 bases between them. CDR3: CSVELTEEGYEQYF. The CDR3 nucleotides read TGCAGCGTTGAACTGACAGAGGAGGGGTACGAGCAGTACTTC.

The V gene is TRBV28, the J gene TRBJ2-7; TRBD1 aligns across 7 bases. In germline, CDR1 is MDHEN, CDR2 SYDVKM. The CDR3 extends over 15 amino acids. V was clipped by 6 bases and J by 0 bases; unmatched bases: 8. CDR3 sequence: CASSHVQGPSYEQYF. CDR3 coding DNA: TGTGCCAGCAGCCACGTACAGGGGCCCTCCTACGAGCAGTACTTC.

The genes are TRBV12-3 or TRBV12-4 and TRBJ1-6, with D tentatively TRBD1 (5 bases). The germline V and J ends were trimmed by 8 bases and 6 bases, with 8 bases remaining between them. CDR3 size: 12 residues. CDR3 sequence: CASGGGNSPLHF. The CDR3 DNA sequence: TGTGCCAGCGGGGGGGGTAATTCACCCCTCCACTTT.